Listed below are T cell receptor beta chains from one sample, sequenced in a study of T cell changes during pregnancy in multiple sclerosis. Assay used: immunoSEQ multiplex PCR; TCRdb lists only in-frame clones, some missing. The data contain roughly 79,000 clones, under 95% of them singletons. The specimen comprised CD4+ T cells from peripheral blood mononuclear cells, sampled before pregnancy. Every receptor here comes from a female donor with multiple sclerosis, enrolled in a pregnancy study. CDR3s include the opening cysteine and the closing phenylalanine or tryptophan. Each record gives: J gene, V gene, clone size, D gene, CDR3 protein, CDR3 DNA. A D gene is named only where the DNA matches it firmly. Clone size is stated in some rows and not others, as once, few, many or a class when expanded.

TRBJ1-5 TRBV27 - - CASSSRGSVNQPQHF TGTGCCAGCAGTTCGAGGGGGTCCGTCAACCAGCCCCAGCATTTT
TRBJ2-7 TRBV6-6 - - CASSYSREYYEQYF TGTGCCAGCAGTTACTCGAGGGAATATTACGAGCAGTACTTC
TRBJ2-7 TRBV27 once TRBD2 CASSLLGRGSSYEQYF TGTGCCAGCAGCCTACTGGGGCGGGGGAGCTCCTACGAGCAGTACTTC
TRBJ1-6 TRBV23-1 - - CASSPLPLHF TGCGCCAGCAGTCCTTTGCCCCTCCACTTT
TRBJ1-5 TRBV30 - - CAWSSIQGEDQPQHF TGTGCCTGGAGCTCGATACAGGGTGAGGATCAGCCCCAGCATTTT
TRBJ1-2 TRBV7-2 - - CASSSTGYGYTF TGTGCCAGCAGCTCCACAGGTTATGGCTACACCTTC
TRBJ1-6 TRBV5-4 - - CASSSPGSPLHF TGTGCCAGCAGCTCACCGGGGTCACCCCTCCACTTT
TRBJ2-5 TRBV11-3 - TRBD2 CASSLDLAGPQETQYF TGTGCCAGCAGCTTAGATCTAGCGGGACCCCAAGAGACCCAGTACTTC
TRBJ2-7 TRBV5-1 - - CASSLEGRGYEQYF TGCGCCAGCAGCTTGGAAGGGAGAGGCTACGAGCAGTACTTC
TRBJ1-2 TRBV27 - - CASTKRDQGNYGYTF TGTGCCAGCACCAAAAGGGACCAGGGGAACTATGGCTACACCTTC
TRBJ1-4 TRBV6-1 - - CASRTGSTNEKLFF TGTGCCAGCAGAACAGGCTCAACTAATGAAAAACTGTTTTTT
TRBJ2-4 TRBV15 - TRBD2 CATSRDRLAGEWAKNIQYF TGTGCCACCAGCAGAGATCGGCTAGCGGGAGAATGGGCCAAAAACATTCAGTACTTC
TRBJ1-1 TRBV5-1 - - CASRQGANTEAFF TGCGCCAGCAGACAGGGAGCGAACACTGAAGCTTTCTTT
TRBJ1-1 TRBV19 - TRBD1 CASSSGGGNTEAFF TGTGCCAGTAGCTCAGGGGGAGGAAACACTGAAGCTTTCTTT
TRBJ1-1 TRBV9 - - CASSVGAGAEGTEAFF TGTGCCAGCAGCGTAGGGGCAGGGGCTGAGGGAACTGAAGCTTTCTTT
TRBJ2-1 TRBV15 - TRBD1 CATSSGTGAYNEQFF TGTGCCACCAGCAGCGGGACAGGGGCGTACAATGAGCAGTTCTTC
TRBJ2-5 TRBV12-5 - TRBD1 CASGRGTGLKETQYF TGTGCTAGTGGCCGGGGGACAGGGCTTAAAGAGACCCAGTACTTC
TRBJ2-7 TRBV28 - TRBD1 CASSSTGTGSHEQYF TGTGCCAGCAGCTCAACCGGGACAGGGAGCCACGAGCAGTACTTC
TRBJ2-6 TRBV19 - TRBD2 CASSMGLAGSSGANVLTF TGTGCCAGTAGTATGGGACTAGCGGGCAGCTCTGGGGCCAACGTCCTGACTTTC
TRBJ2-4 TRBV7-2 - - CASSLAVGGIGGKNIQYF TGTGCCAGCAGCTTAGCGGTTGGTGGGATAGGGGGAAAAAACATTCAGTACTTC
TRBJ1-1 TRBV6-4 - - CASSDGAGGNTEAFF TGTGCCAGCAGTGACGGGGCAGGTGGGAACACTGAAGCTTTCTTT
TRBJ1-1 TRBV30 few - CAWSVSRGNTEAFF TGTGCCTGGAGTGTGTCCAGGGGTAACACTGAAGCTTTCTTT
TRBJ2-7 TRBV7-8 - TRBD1 CASSAGQGAYEQYF TGTGCCAGCAGCGCCGGACAGGGGGCCTACGAGCAGTACTTC
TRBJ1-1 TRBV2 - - CASSVQGLDTEAFF TGTGCCAGCAGCGTACAGGGATTAGACACTGAAGCTTTCTTT
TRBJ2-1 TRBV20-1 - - CSARIGGEQFF TGCAGTGCTAGGATCGGCGGTGAGCAGTTCTTC
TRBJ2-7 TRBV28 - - CASGRTGGFVDEQYF TGTGCCAGCGGCCGGACAGGAGGGTTTGTAGACGAGCAGTACTTC